Following are 25 T cell receptor beta chains from one sample sequenced in a study of response to subunit inactivated influenza vaccine (dated by TCRdb to the late 2010s). Libraries were made using RT-PCR. Sequencing was carried out with an Illumina HiSeq 2500. In-frame beta chains were kept once TCRdb had trimmed the public reads at Q25 with fastp and called clones with MiXCR. Here each entry gathers all rows of one CDR3 protein and keeps the most common genes and DNA. Present in this sample are around 520,000 distinct CDR3 sequences, 25% of which were seen just once. Of the sample, approximately 2% falls within the top ten clones. The starting material was CD4+ T cells sorted from PBMCs, obtained 5 to 6 days after vaccination. Receptor source: a man between 50 and 59 years old who received an inactivated influenza vaccine. Donor details come from another sample of the same person, matched by shared clones.

This clonotype has a handful of counts. The rearrangement uses TRBV5-6 and TRBJ2-5; 7 positions agree with TRBD1. Per germline, CDR1 SGHDT and CDR2 YYEEEE. The CDR3 covers 14 residues. V gave up 3 bases and J gave up 6 bases; unmatched junction bases: 8. CDR3 coding DNA: TGTGCCAGCAGCTCCCGGGACAGTCTGAAGACCCAGTACTTC. Its protein product is CASSSRDSLKTQYF.

The chain is built from TRBV10-3 and TRBJ1-1, with 8 bases aligning to TRBD1. The CDR3 length is 12 residues. The V segment lost 11 bases and the J segment 1 base; nucleotides outside the gene matches: 3. Germline V gives CDR1 ENHRY, CDR2 SYGVKD. In DNA form, the CDR3 reads TGTGCCGTCGGGACAGGGAACACTGAAGCTTTCTTT. Its translation is CAVGTGNTEAFF.

The chain combines TRBV5-6 with TRBJ2-4, with D perhaps matching TRBD2 (5 bases). Germline CDR1 and CDR2: SGHDT and YYEEEE. The CDR3 has 15 amino acids. V lost 4 bases and J 1 base, leaving 12 bases between the germline ends. DNA of the CDR3: TGTGCCAGCAGCGGACCGGGAAAGGCCAAAAACATTCAGTACTTC. Translating gives CASSGPGKAKNIQYF.

This clonotype has more than one count but fewer than ten. This sequence joins TRBV28 and TRBJ1-5; D unresolved. CDR1 and CDR2 from the germline V gene are MDHEN and SYDVKM. The CDR3 contains 12 residues. V gave up 6 bases and J gave up 7 bases, with 10 bases separating them. The CDR3 spells CASRLNGQPQHF. CDR3 coding DNA: TGTGCCAGCAGACTGAACGGGCAGCCCCAGCATTTT.

This chain joins TRBV20-1 and TRBJ2-3, with a weak D call TRBD1 (7 bases). Germline V gene sequence: CDR1 DFQATT, CDR2 SNEGSKA (reference sequence). This CDR3 spans 16 amino acids. The ends were cut back, 5 bases at V and 1 base at J, with 19 bases in the middle. The CDR3 protein is CSASGGIAVGTDTQYF. DNA for the CDR3: TGCAGTGCTTCAGGGGGAATAGCGGTCGGCACAGATACGCAGTATTTT.

In DNA, the CDR3 is TGTGCCAGCAGCCAAGTGGGGTCATGGATGACTAGCGGGACTTACAATGAGCAGTTCTTC. This encodes CASSQVGSWMTSGTYNEQFF. The chain combines TRBV4-2 with TRBJ2-1; 11 nucleotides agree with TRBD2. The germline gives CDR1 LGHNA, CDR2 YNFKEQ. This CDR3 is built from 20 residues. The V gene end was trimmed by 1 base and the J gene end by 4 bases; junction bases not matched to a gene: 15.

This clonotype was seen many times. The V call is TRBV6-2 or TRBV6-3, the J call TRBJ2-1, with D perhaps TRBD1 (6 bases). CDR1 and CDR2 from the germline V gene are MNHEY and SVGEGT. This CDR3 is built from 16 residues. V lost 3 bases to trimming and J lost 7 bases, with 19 bases between them. The CDR3 nucleotides are TGTGCCAGCAGTTATTCCCAAGGGGGTCTGGGTAATGAGCAGTTCTTC. The encoded protein is CASSYSQGGLGNEQFF.

In this sample, this clonotype turned up many times. The rearrangement uses TRBV6-5 and TRBJ2-5, with no clear D. Germline V CDR1 and CDR2: MNHEY, SVGAGI. This CDR3 is built from 11 residues. V lost 7 bases and J 4 bases, leaving 7 bases between the germline ends. CDR3 loop: CASKRLETQYF. The CDR3 DNA reads TGTGCCAGCAAGAGGTTAGAGACCCAGTACTTC.

The chain links TRBV24-1 to TRBJ2-3; 9 nucleotides agree with TRBD1. The CDR3 has 15 residues. Germline lookup yields CDR1 KGHDR and CDR2 SFDVKD. The ends lost 2 bases at V and 1 base at J; junction bases unmatched: 0. The CDR3 sequence is CATSDWTGGTDTQYF. Written as DNA, the CDR3 is TGTGCCACCAGTGATTGGACAGGGGGCACAGATACGCAGTATTTT.

This clonotype was detected a few times. The chain recombines TRBV4-3 with TRBJ2-3; D perhaps matches TRBD2 (6 bases). The length of the CDR3 is 18 residues. Germline V gene lookup returns CDR1 LGHNA and CDR2 YSLEER. Trimming took off 4 bases at V and 2 bases at J, with 22 bases between the two ends. The DNA for the CDR3 is TGCGCCAGCAGCCGATACCACCGGGGTCAGCGGGTCACAGATACGCAGTATTTT. Translation: CASSRYHRGQRVTDTQYF.

The chain links TRBV6-5 to TRBJ2-3; TRBD2 aligns across 7 bases. The V segment lost 0 bases and the J segment 0 bases; nucleotides outside the gene matches: 3. CDR3 length: 16 residues. Germline V gene lookup returns CDR1 MNHEY and CDR2 SVGAGI. CDR3 sequence reads: CASSYSSSGSTDTQYF. CDR3 DNA: TGTGCCAGCAGTTACTCGTCTAGCGGCAGCACAGATACGCAGTATTTT.

As concerns this clonotype: A clone one base away is much larger, so this may be a read error. V and J are TRBV24-1 and TRBJ2-5; D uncertain. The CDR3 spans 11 residues. Germline CDR1 reads KGHDR; CDR2 reads SFDVKD. CDR3 nucleotide sequence: TGTGCCACCGGTGATAAAGAGACCCAGTACTTC. It is translated as CATGDKETQYF.

This chain links TRBV5-1 with TRBJ2-3; either TRBD1 or TRBD2 may fit D (5 bases each). The CDR3 has 14 residues. V was shortened by 0 bases and J by 4 bases, with 9 bases between the two germline ends. The germline CDR1 and CDR2 sequences are SGHRS and YFSETQ. The CDR3 reads CASSLGDVADTQYF. The CDR3 nucleotides are TGCGCCAGCAGCTTGGGGGACGTGGCAGATACGCAGTATTTT.

This clonotype was observed a single time. This chain uses TRBV2 with TRBJ2-1, with 9 bases matching TRBD2. Germline CDR1 is SNHLY and CDR2 is FYNNEI. With V trimmed by 6 bases and J by 9 bases, 12 bases remained unmatched. The CDR3 is 15 amino acids. The CDR3 region has the DNA TGTGCCAGCAGGAACGAGCGGGGGGTGGCGGGTGAGCAGTTCTTC. Protein product: CASRNERGVAGEQFF.

The rearrangement links TRBV4-3 to TRBJ2-2; D is unclear. There are 13 residues in the CDR3. Germline CDR1 LGHNA, CDR2 YSLEER. The V and J ends lost 2 bases and 6 bases respectively, with 7 bases between them. This CDR3 is CASSQLVAGELFF. In nucleotides, the CDR3 is TGCGCCAGCAGCCAACTAGTAGCCGGGGAGCTGTTTTTT.

The rearrangement joins TRBV7-2 to TRBJ2-6, with a weak D call TRBD1 (6 bases). The CDR3 is made up of 17 amino acids. The germline gives CDR1 SGHTA, CDR2 FQGNSA. Trimming pared 1 base from V and 2 bases from J, leaving 12 bases between. The CDR3 nucleotides read TGTGCCAGCAGCTTAGGCAGGGGACAAGCTGGGGCCAACGTCCTGACTTTC. Protein: CASSLGRGQAGANVLTF.

This clonotype has more than one count but fewer than ten. The J gene is TRBJ1-4, the V gene TRBV7-9; the match to TRBD1 covers 12 bases. Germline V gene lookup returns CDR1 SEHNR and CDR2 FQNEAQ (reference sequence). The CDR3 length is 17 residues. V shed 1 base, J shed 5 bases, and the junction held 5 bases outside the gene matches. This chain's CDR3 is CASSLEGTGGVNEKLFF. CDR3 in DNA: TGTGCCAGCAGCTTAGAGGGGACAGGGGGCGTAAATGAAAAACTGTTTTTT.

This clonotype was seen a handful of times. V and J are TRBV29-1 and TRBJ2-5; D is possibly TRBD1 (7 bases). This CDR3 comprises 13 residues. Trimming removed 4 bases from V and 5 bases from J, with 14 bases in between. Germline loops: CDR1 SQVTM, CDR2 ANQGSEA. The CDR3 is CSVVPGGFETQYF. Written as DNA, the CDR3 is TGCAGCGTTGTGCCAGGGGGGTTTGAGACCCAGTACTTC.

The genes are TRBV5-1 and TRBJ2-6; TRBD1 aligns across 8 bases. CDR3 length: 17 amino acids. CDR1 is SGHRS, CDR2 YFSETQ, per germline. V shed 2 bases and J 2 bases; nucleotides not matched to a gene: 6. Here the CDR3 reads CASSFRGQETGANVLTF. The CDR3 bases are TGCGCCAGCAGCTTCAGGGGGCAAGAGACTGGGGCCAACGTCCTGACTTTC. Full variable domain (outside the CDR3, taken from reference TRBV5-1 and TRBJ2-6): KAGVTQTPRYLIKTRGQQVTLSCSPISGHRSVSWYQQTPGQGLQFLFEYFSETQRNKGNFPGRFSGRQFSNSRSEMNVSTLELGDSALYLCASSFRGQETGANVLTFGAGSRLTVL.

J is TRBJ1-1 and V is TRBV9; possibly TRBD1 for D (5 bases). V gave up 0 bases and J gave up 11 bases, with 14 bases separating them. Germline V gene sequence: CDR1 SGDLS, CDR2 YYNGEE. CDR3 length: 13 residues. The DNA of the CDR3 is TGTGCCAGCAGCGTAGATGGTCAGGGTTCGGCTTTCTTT. Encoded protein: CASSVDGQGSAFF.

This clonotype was seen a single time. V and J are TRBV7-9 and TRBJ2-3, with a possible D match to TRBD2 (6 bases). The CDR3 totals 14 residues. CDR1 is SEHNR and CDR2 is FQNEAQ in the germline V gene (reference sequence). V lost 1 base, J lost 4 bases, and 9 bases lay in between. CDR3 amino acids: CASSLDRRADTQYF. The CDR3 coding sequence is TGTGCCAGCAGCTTAGATAGGAGGGCAGATACGCAGTATTTT.

V is TRBV18 and J is TRBJ2-7; possibly TRBD1 for D (5 bases). The V end was cut by 2 bases, the J end by 4 bases, with 18 bases between. The V gene's germline CDR1 is KGHSH and CDR2 LQKENI. CDR3 length: 16 amino acids. CDR3 sequence (DNA): TGTGCCAGCTCACCAAATGGGGCGGCTGCTAAGTACGAGCAGTACTTC. This translates into CASSPNGAAAKYEQYF. Full variable domain (outside the CDR3, taken from reference TRBV18 and TRBJ2-7): NAGVMQNPRHLVRRRGQEARLRCSPMKGHSHVYWYRQLPEEGLKFMVYLQKENIIDESGMPKERFSAEFPKEGPSILRIQQVVRGDSAAYFCASSPNGAAAKYEQYFGPGTRLTVT.

This clonotype has just a few counts. The chain is built from TRBV7-9 and TRBJ2-1, with 7 bases aligning to TRBD2. CDR3 length: 12 amino acids. In germline, CDR1 is SEHNR, CDR2 FQNEAQ (reference sequence). The trim removed 6 bases at V and 7 bases at J, leaving 3 bases unmatched. Here the CDR3 reads CASSTGGNEQFF. The CDR3 coding sequence is TGTGCCAGCAGTACGGGGGGAAATGAGCAGTTCTTC.

The gene calls are TRBV9 and TRBJ2-2, with D tentatively TRBD1 (6 bases). V was pared by 0 bases and J by 6 bases, with 12 bases between. This CDR3 has 15 residues. CDR1 and CDR2 from the germline V gene are SGDLS and YYNGEE. CDR3: CASSVGPGAAGELFF. The CDR3 DNA follows: TGTGCCAGCAGCGTAGGGCCAGGGGCGGCCGGGGAGCTGTTTTTT.

The chain combines TRBV28 with TRBJ1-1; TRBD1 is a possible D gene (6 bases). The CDR3 is 14 amino acids. V shed 7 bases and J shed 6 bases, with 18 bases lying between them. The germline CDR1 and CDR2 sequences are MDHEN and SYDVKM. The CDR3 DNA is TGTGCCAGCATCACGTCCCGGGGGGGGCCTGAAGCTTTCTTT. Its protein is CASITSRGGPEAFF.